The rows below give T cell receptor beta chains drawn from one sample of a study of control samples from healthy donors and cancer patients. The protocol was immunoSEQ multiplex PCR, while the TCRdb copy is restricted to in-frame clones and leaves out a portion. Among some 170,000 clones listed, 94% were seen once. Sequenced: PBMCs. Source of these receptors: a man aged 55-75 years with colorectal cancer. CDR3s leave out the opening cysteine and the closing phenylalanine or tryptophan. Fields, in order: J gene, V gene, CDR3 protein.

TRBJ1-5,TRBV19,ASSTGQGMGSNQPQH
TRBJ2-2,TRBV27,ASSLWTSGGQGELF
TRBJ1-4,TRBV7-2,ASSFLSSQGNEKLF
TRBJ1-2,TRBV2,ASSEAIGAVGYT
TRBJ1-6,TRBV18,ASSLQGSYNSPLH
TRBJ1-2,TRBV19,ASSIPRDANHGYT
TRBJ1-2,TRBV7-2,ASSPGHQNYGYT
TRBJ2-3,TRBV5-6,ASSKGRTQY
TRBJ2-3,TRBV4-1,ASSPGERGNTDTQY
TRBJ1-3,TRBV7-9,ASSFGSPSGNTIY
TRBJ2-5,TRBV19,ASNGGGVQETQY
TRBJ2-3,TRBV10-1,ASSPGQGITDTQY
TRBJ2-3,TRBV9,ASSQRLAGRDTQY
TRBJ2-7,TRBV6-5,ASPGTGLPEQY
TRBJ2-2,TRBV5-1,ASSLVGGPDTGELF
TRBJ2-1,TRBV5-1,ASSLQDNEQF
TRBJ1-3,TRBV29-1,SVRPGSAGNTIY
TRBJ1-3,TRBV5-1,ASSFPGGNTIY
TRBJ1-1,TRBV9,ASSPRTASMNTEAF
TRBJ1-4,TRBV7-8,ASSLGDWGYEKLF
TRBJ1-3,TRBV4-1,ASSLLSGSNTIY
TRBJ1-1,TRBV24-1,ATSGGAGEAF
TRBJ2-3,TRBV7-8,ASSSGQGGVY
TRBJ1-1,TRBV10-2,ASSDRRDTEAF